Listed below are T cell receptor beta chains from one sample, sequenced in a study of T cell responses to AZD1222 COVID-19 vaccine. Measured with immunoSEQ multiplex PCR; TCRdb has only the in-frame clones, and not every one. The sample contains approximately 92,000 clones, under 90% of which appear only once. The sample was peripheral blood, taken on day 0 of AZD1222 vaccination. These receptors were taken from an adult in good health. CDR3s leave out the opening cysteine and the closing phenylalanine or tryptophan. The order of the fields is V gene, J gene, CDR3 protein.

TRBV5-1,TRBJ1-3,ASSPGGSGNTIY
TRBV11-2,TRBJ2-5,ASRRTGGAETQY
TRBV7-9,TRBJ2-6,ASSFTSPGANVLT
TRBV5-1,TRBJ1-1,ASSSPDRSFEAF
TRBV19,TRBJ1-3,ASSIEVSRALSGNTIY
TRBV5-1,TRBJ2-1,ASSLAGDYNEQF
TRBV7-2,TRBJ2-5,ASSLGGRLAGPQTQY
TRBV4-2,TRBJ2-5,ASSQPTTIQGETQY
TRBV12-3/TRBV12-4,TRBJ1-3,ASSMNGNTIY
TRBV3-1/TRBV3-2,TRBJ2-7,ASSQGNEQY
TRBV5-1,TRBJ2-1,ASRASSYNEQF
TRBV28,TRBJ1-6,ASGDSPLH
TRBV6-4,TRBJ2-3,ASSRLAGGTDTQY
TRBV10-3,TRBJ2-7,AISEARDGYEQY
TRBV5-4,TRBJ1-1,ASSLAGRQNTEAF
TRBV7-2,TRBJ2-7,ASSLGTPQSSYEQY
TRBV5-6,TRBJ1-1,ASSWGQAYEAF
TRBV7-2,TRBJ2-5,ASSPKRQGRETQY
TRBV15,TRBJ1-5,ATSRDRMDSNQPQH
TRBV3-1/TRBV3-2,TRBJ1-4,ASSRDWTGGKKLF
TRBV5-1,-,ASSFQAGAQETQY
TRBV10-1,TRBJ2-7,ASSESGTYEQY
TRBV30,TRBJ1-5,AWSVGGVPTNQPQH
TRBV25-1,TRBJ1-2,ASSDGGGYT
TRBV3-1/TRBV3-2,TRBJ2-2,ASSQLPGGNTGELF
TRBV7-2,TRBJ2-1,ASSLTLTLEQF
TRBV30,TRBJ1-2,AWIGDPRDNYGYT
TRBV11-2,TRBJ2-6,ASSLSSSGANVLT
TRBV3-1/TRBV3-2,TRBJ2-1,ASSQDIGSYNEQF
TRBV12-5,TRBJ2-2,ASGDQVGGELF
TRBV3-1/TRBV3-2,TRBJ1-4,ASSAGQNEKLF
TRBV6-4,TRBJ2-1,ASSRTSGQYNEQF
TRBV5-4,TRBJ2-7,ASSLAPGQGTHEQY
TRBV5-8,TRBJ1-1,ASSRDRVNTEAF
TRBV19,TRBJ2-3,ASSILDRGDTQY
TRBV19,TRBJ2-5,ASSHPPRVTSGNRETQY
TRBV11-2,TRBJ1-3,ASSLDLSGEVSGNTIY
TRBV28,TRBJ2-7,ASSTGTSGIFRSYEQY
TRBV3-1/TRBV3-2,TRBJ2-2,ASSQPGGLNTGELF
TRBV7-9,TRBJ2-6,ASSALAGAGANVLT
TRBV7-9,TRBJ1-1,ASSRQDRTEAF
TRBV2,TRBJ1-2,ASSEDRAGYT
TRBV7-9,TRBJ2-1,ASSLEVSAARSYNEQF
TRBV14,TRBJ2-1,ASSPLPGLAGFGYNEQF
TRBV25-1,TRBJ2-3,ASSEAGGPDTQY